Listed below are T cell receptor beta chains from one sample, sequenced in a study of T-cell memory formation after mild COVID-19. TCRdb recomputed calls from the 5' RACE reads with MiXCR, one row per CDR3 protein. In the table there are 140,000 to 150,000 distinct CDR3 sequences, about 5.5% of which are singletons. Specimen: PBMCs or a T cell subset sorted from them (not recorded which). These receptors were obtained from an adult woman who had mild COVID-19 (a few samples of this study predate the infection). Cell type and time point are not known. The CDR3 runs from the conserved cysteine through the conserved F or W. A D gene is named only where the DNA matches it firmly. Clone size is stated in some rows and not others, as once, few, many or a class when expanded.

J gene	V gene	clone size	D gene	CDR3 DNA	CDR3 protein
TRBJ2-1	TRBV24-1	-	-	TGTGCCACCAGTGATTCCGAAAAGCGTGACAATGAGCAGTTCTTC	CATSDSEKRDNEQFF
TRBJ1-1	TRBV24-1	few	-	TGTGCCACCAGCAGCCCGGCGGAAGCTTTCTTT	CATSSPAEAFF
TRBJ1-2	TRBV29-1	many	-	TGCAGCGTTGGAACCGTAGGGGGGGACTATGGCTACACCTTC	CSVGTVGGDYGYTF
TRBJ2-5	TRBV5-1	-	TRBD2	TGCGCCAGCAGCAGTGATAGCGGGAGCGGCTCGCGTCTACGGACCCAGTACTTC	CASSSDSGSGSRLRTQYF
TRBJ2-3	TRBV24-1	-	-	TGTGCCACCAGTGATGGGGGGAGGCCCTCAGATACGCAGTATTTT	CATSDGGRPSDTQYF
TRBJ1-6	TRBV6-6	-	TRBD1	TGTGCCAGCAGCCAGAGGGGGGCAGGGGGAAATTCACCCCTCCACTTT	CASSQRGAGGNSPLHF
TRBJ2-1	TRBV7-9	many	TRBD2	TGTGCCAGCAGCTTAGTATTTCCGGCTAGCGGGGGGGCCGCCTATGAGCAGTTCTTC	CASSLVFPASGGAAYEQFF
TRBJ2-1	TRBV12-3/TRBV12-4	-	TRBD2	TGTGCCAGCAGTTTAGAGAGTAGCGGGGGCTACAATGAGCAGTTCTTC	CASSLESSGGYNEQFF
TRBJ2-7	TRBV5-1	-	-	TGCGCCAGCAGCTTGGGAGACAGTCCACCCTACGAGCAGTACTTC	CASSLGDSPPYEQYF
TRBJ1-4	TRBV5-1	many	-	TGCGCCAGCAGCTTGGGGTGGGGAACAACTAATGAAAAACTGTTTTTT	CASSLGWGTTNEKLFF
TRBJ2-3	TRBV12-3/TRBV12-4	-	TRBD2	TGTGCCAGCAGTTCACGACTAGCGGGGGGGCCTAGCACAGATACGCAGTATTTT	CASSSRLAGGPSTDTQYF
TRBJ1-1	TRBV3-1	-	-	TGTGCCAGCAGCCAAGAATGGGGACGCACGAACACTGAAGCTTTCTTT	CASSQEWGRTNTEAFF
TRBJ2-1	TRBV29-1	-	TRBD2	TGCAGCGTCCGAGCGGGGGGGCTCAATGAGCAGTTCTTC	CSVRAGGLNEQFF
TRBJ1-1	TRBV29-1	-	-	TGCAGCGTTGAGGTGGCAGCGAACACTGAAGCTTTCTTT	CSVEVAANTEAFF
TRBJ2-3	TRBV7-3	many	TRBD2	TGTGCCAGCAGCTGGGGACTAAACACAGATACGCAGTATTTT	CASSWGLNTDTQYF
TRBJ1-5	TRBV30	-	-	TGTGCCTGGAGAATGAAGGAAGGTAATCAGCCCCAGCATTTT	CAWRMKEGNQPQHF
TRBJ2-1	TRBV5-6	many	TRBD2	TGTGCCAGCAGCTTCGCTAGCGGGGGTTCTGAGCAGTTCTTC	CASSFASGGSEQFF
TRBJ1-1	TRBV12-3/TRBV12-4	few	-	TGTGCCAGCAGTTCCTTATTGGACCAGTTTGGAGCTTTCTTT	CASSSLLDQFGAFF
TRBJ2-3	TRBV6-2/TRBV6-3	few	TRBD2	TGTGCCAGCAGTTCGGGACTAGCGGGAGCACTCGATACGCAGTATTTT	CASSSGLAGALDTQYF
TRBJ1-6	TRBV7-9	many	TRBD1	TGTGCCAGCAGCTTAGATTTGGCAGGGGGGACACCCCTCCACTTT	CASSLDLAGGTPLHF
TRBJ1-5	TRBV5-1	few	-	TGCGCCAGCAGCTTGGGGGGTGGACGGAGGAATCAGCCCCAGCATTTT	CASSLGGGRRNQPQHF
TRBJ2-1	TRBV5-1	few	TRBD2	TGCGCCAGCAGACCTAGGACTAGCGACTACTACAATGAGCAGTTCTTC	CASRPRTSDYYNEQFF
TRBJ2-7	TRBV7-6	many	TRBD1	TGTGCCAGCAGCCCCTCCGGACAGGGGGCCCACGAGCAGTACTTC	CASSPSGQGAHEQYF
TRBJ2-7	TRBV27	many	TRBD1	TGTGCCAGCAGTTCCCCGACAGGGCGCGAGCAGTACTTC	CASSSPTGREQYF
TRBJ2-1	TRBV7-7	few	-	TGTGCTAGCAGCTTAGAACAGGGTAGGGGCTACAATGAGCAGTTCTTC	CASSLEQGRGYNEQFF
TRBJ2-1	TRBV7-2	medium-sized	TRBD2	TGTGCCAGCAGCTCGACTAGCGGGCAGTACAATGAGCAGTTCTTC	CASSSTSGQYNEQFF
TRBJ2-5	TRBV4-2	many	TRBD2	TGTGCCAGCAGCCAAGACTGGACTAGTGGTCCAGAGACCCAGTACTTC	CASSQDWTSGPETQYF
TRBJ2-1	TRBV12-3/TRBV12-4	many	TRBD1	TGTGCCAGCAGCGTGACAGGGAAGGTTGAGCAGTTCTTC	CASSVTGKVEQFF
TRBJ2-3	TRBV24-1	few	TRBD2	TGTGCCACCAGTGATTATCCTAGCGGGAGTACGGATACGCAGTATTTT	CATSDYPSGSTDTQYF
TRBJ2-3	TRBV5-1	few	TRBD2	TGCGCCAGCAGCTTGGTCCCTAGCGGGGGAGGAGCGGATACGCAGTATTTT	CASSLVPSGGGADTQYF
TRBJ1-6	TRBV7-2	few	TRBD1	TGTGCCAGCAGCCCGGGACAGTTTGCGAGCTCCTATAATTCACCCCTCCACTTT	CASSPGQFASSYNSPLHF
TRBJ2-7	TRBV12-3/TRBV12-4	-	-	TGTGCCAGCAGCCCGGACAGTAACGAGCAGTACTTC	CASSPDSNEQYF
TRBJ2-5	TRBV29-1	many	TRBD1	TGCAGCGGCCTGACAGGGCGGGAGACCCAGTACTTC	CSGLTGRETQYF
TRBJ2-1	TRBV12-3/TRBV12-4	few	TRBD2	TGTGCCAGCAGTTTAGGTCTAGCGGGAGCCTACAATGAGCAGTTCTTC	CASSLGLAGAYNEQFF
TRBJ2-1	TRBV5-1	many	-	TGCGCCAGCAGCTTCGACAGCCCAGGGCACAATGAGCAGTTCTTC	CASSFDSPGHNEQFF
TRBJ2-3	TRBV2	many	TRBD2	TGTGCCAGCAGTGAAGAAGCGGGGGGGCAAGATACGCAGTATTTT	CASSEEAGGQDTQYF
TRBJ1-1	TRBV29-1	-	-	TGCAGCGTTGAAGTAGGACAGCAGAACACTGAAGCTTTCTTT	CSVEVGQQNTEAFF
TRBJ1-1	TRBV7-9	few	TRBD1	TGTGCCAGCAGTAGTGCCGGGGGACAGTACACTGAAGCTTTCTTT	CASSSAGGQYTEAFF
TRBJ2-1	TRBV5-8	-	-	TGTGCCAGCAGCCCCGGGGACAGGAGCGGGGTCTGGGATGAGCAGTTCTTC	CASSPGDRSGVWDEQFF
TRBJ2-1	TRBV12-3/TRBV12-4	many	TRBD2	TGTGCCAGCAGCCATGGACTAGCGGAAGACAATGAGCAGTTCTTC	CASSHGLAEDNEQFF
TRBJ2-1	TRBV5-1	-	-	TGCGCCAGCAGTCTGACACATGAGCAGTTCTTC	CASSLTHEQFF
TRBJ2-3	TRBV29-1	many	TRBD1	TGCAGCGTTGCCGACAGGGGGATAGCAGATACGCAGTATTTT	CSVADRGIADTQYF
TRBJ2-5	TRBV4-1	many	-	TGCGCCAGCAGCCCCAGGGTGTCCCAAGAGACCCAGTACTTC	CASSPRVSQETQYF
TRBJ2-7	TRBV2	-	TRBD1	TGTGCCAGCACCGGACAGGGCCCTACCTACGAGCAGTACTTC	CASTGQGPTYEQYF
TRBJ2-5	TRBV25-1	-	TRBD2	TGTGCCAGCATCAATCCGGGCCGGGGGGGGTCGGAGACCCAGTACTTC	CASINPGRGGSETQYF
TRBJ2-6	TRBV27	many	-	TGTGCCAGCGCTAAGGACTCTGGGGCCAACGTCCTGACTTTC	CASAKDSGANVLTF
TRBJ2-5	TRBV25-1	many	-	TGTGCCAGCAGTGGACCCCTGACATCTCGGCGGGAGACCCAGTACTTC	CASSGPLTSRRETQYF
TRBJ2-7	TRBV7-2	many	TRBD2	TGTGCCAGCAGCTTAGGGGGACTAGCGAAGCAGTACTTC	CASSLGGLAKQYF
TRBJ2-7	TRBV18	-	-	TGTGCCAGCTCACCAGGAGGGGTCATAGGATACGAGCAGTACTTC	CASSPGGVIGYEQYF
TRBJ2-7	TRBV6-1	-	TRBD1	TGTGCCAGCAGTGGTGTGACAGGGGACTCCTACGAGCAGTACTTC	CASSGVTGDSYEQYF
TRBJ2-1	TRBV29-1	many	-	TGCAGCGGCGGGCCTAGGGGATCCAATGAGCAGTTCTTC	CSGGPRGSNEQFF
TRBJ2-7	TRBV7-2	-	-	TGTGCCAGCAGCTTCTCCTCCTCCTACGAGCAGTACTTC	CASSFSSSYEQYF
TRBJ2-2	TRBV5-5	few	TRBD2	TGTGCCAGCAGCTTGGTGGGGGTCACTAGCGTGGTGACCGGGGAGCTGTTTTTT	CASSLVGVTSVVTGELFF
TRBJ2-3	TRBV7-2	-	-	TGTGCCAGCAGCTTAGTGACAGGCACAGATACGCAGTATTTT	CASSLVTGTDTQYF
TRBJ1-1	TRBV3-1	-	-	TGTGCCAGCAGCCGCCTAAACACTGAAGCTTTCTTT	CASSRLNTEAFF
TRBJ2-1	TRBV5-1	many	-	TGCGCCAGCAGCTTGACAGACAATGAGCAGTTCTTC	CASSLTDNEQFF
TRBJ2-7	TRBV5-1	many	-	TGCGCCAGCAGCTTGGGACAGCTTAACACCTACGAGCAGTACTTC	CASSLGQLNTYEQYF
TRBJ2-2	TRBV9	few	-	TGTGCCAGCAGCCTAGACACTACGAACACCGGGGAGCTGTTTTTT	CASSLDTTNTGELFF
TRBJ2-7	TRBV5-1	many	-	TGCGCCAGCAGCTTGTCCTCGACAGGCTTGTTTAAAGAGCAGTACTTC	CASSLSSTGLFKEQYF
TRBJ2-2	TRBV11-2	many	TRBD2	TGTGCCAGCAGCTCGGGACTAGCGGCTAACACCGGGGAGCTGTTTTTT	CASSSGLAANTGELFF